This record concerns one TCR beta chain sequence. Its antigen is not identified. Recent acute infections and vaccinations were absent in the healthy HIV-negative adult donors. Trimming left V 1 base short and J 7 bases short, with 17 bases between. This CDR3 contains 16 residues. The germline gives CDR1 LNHDA, CDR2 SQIVND (reference sequence). The authors loaded about 200 ng DNA, about 30,000 T cell genomes, into sorted-subset replicate PCRs. Sequencing used immunoSEQ multiplex PCR; TCRdb keeps in-frame clones, though not all of them. This table has about 680,000 clones, 74% appearing once. This sample is drawn from a study of shared clonotypes between healthy human individuals. Regarding the study as a whole: Clonotype sharing among the donors was expected to vary with sequencing depth. What limited the represented genetic and exposure-history diversity was the small number of donors.

The sequence came from a young woman in good health. Sequencing used memory CD4+ T cells sorted from blood. Subset here: CD45RA-negative fraction. V is TRBV19 and J is TRBJ2-1; maybe TRBD1 (5 bases). The DNA for the CDR3 is TGTGCCAGTAGTATAGGGAACAGGCTAACGTGGAATGAGCAGTTCTTC. Its protein product is CASSIGNRLTWNEQFF.